The present entry profiles one T cell receptor beta chain with its context. Its antigen is unidentified. Using immunoSEQ multiplex PCR, the repertoire was profiled, and TCRdb retains in-frame clones only, with some absent. The sample holds tens of thousands of clones, about 93% seen once. This record comes from a study of T cell responses to AZD1222 COVID-19 vaccine. Whole-study results and caveats: Donors were largely white British and mainly female; clonal diversity was possibly underestimated. Researchers took repertoire samples only after the peak T cell response had come. Spike-specific TCRs gained breadth and depth after people received two AZD1222 doses. The study found vaccine-associated CD4 TCRs spanning spike, dominant at 160-218 and 743-854.

Per the germline V gene, CDR1 is SEHNR and CDR2 is FQNEAQ (reference sequence). CDR3 size: 15 residues. The ends lost 1 base at V and 3 bases at J; junction bases unmatched: 2. This specimen consisted of peripheral blood, obtained 28 days after the second AZD1222 dose. This chain connects TRBV7-9 to TRBJ2-5, with TRBD1 matching 10 bases. The sequence was obtained from an adult who received the AZD1222 COVID-19 vaccine. The CDR3 nucleotides read TGTGCCAGCAGCTTAGGTGGGACAGGGGAAGAGACCCAGTACTTC. Its translation is CASSLGGTGEETQYF.